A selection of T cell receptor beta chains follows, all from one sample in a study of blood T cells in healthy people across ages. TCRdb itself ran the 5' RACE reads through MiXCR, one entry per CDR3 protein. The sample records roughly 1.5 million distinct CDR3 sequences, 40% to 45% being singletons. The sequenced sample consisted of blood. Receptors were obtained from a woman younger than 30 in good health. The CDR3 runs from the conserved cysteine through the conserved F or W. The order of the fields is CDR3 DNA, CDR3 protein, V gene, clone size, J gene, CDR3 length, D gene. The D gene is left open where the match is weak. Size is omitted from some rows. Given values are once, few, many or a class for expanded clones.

CDR3 DNA: TGTGCCAGCAGCCCCGACTACAATGAGCAGTTCTTC
CDR3 protein: CASSPDYNEQFF
V gene: TRBV6-5
clone size: many
J gene: TRBJ2-1
CDR3 length: 12
D gene: NA

CDR3 DNA: TGTGCCAGCACAAATAGCGGGGACTACAATGAGCAGTACTTC
CDR3 protein: CASTNSGDYNEQYF
V gene: TRBV2
clone size: NA
J gene: TRBJ2-7
CDR3 length: 14
D gene: TRBD2

CDR3 DNA: TGCAGTGCCCCTCATCGGTTGGGCACAGATACGCAGTATTTT
CDR3 protein: CSAPHRLGTDTQYF
V gene: TRBV20-1
clone size: NA
J gene: TRBJ2-3
CDR3 length: 14
D gene: NA

CDR3 DNA: TGTGCCAGCAGTTGGGACAGGGTAAGCAATCAGCCCCAGCATTTT
CDR3 protein: CASSWDRVSNQPQHF
V gene: TRBV6-6
clone size: NA
J gene: TRBJ1-5
CDR3 length: 15
D gene: TRBD1

CDR3 DNA: TGTGCCAGCAGCTTTCCTATGTCAGGAGCTAATTATGGCTACACCTTC
CDR3 protein: CASSFPMSGANYGYTF
V gene: TRBV7-9
clone size: NA
J gene: TRBJ1-2
CDR3 length: 16
D gene: NA

CDR3 DNA: TGTGCCAGCAGCCAAAAAATGGGGACCTACGGGCAGTACTTC
CDR3 protein: CASSQKMGTYGQYF
V gene: TRBV13
clone size: NA
J gene: TRBJ2-7
CDR3 length: 14
D gene: NA

CDR3 DNA: TGTGCCATCAGTGAGGACGCTAGCGGGAGTTACAATGAGCAGTTCTTC
CDR3 protein: CAISEDASGSYNEQFF
V gene: TRBV10-3
clone size: NA
J gene: TRBJ2-1
CDR3 length: 16
D gene: TRBD2

CDR3 DNA: TGCAGCGTTGGGAACTGGAGGGCGGCCCAGGAGGGCTATGGCTACACCTTC
CDR3 protein: CSVGNWRAAQEGYGYTF
V gene: TRBV29-1
clone size: NA
J gene: TRBJ1-2
CDR3 length: 17
D gene: NA

CDR3 DNA: TGTGCCAGCAGCGACCCGCGGACAGCGAACAATGAGCAGTTCTTC
CDR3 protein: CASSDPRTANNEQFF
V gene: TRBV7-6
clone size: NA
J gene: TRBJ2-1
CDR3 length: 15
D gene: NA

CDR3 DNA: TGTGCCAGCAGACTCAGGGACAGCAATCAGCCCCAGCATTTT
CDR3 protein: CASRLRDSNQPQHF
V gene: TRBV5-5
clone size: NA
J gene: TRBJ1-5
CDR3 length: 14
D gene: NA

CDR3 DNA: TGTGCCATCAGTGTAGGGACCTACGAGCAGTACTTC
CDR3 protein: CAISVGTYEQYF
V gene: TRBV10-3
clone size: few
J gene: TRBJ2-7
CDR3 length: 12
D gene: NA

CDR3 DNA: TGTGCCAGCAGCCGAGAAAGTCAGCCCCAGCATTTT
CDR3 protein: CASSRESQPQHF
V gene: TRBV7-9
clone size: NA
J gene: TRBJ1-5
CDR3 length: 12
D gene: NA

CDR3 DNA: TGTGCCAGCAGCTTGGGGACAGTCAGTCGCGAGCAGTACTTC
CDR3 protein: CASSLGTVSREQYF
V gene: TRBV5-5
clone size: few
J gene: TRBJ2-7
CDR3 length: 14
D gene: NA

CDR3 DNA: TGTGCCAGCAGCACCTGGACAGGGATAGGCACTGAAGCTTTCTTT
CDR3 protein: CASSTWTGIGTEAFF
V gene: TRBV7-8
clone size: few
J gene: TRBJ1-1
CDR3 length: 15
D gene: TRBD1

CDR3 DNA: TGTGCCAGCAGCCGCTCACCGGGACAGGGGACGGATGAGCAGTACTTC
CDR3 protein: CASSRSPGQGTDEQYF
V gene: TRBV14
clone size: few
J gene: TRBJ2-7
CDR3 length: 16
D gene: TRBD1

CDR3 DNA: TGTGCCAGCAGCAAAGGGACAGTCAGCAATCAGCCCCAGCATTTT
CDR3 protein: CASSKGTVSNQPQHF
V gene: TRBV6-1
clone size: NA
J gene: TRBJ1-5
CDR3 length: 15
D gene: TRBD1

CDR3 DNA: TGCAGCGTCTTACTGCCACTTCGCTCGGAAGCTTTCTTT
CDR3 protein: CSVLLPLRSEAFF
V gene: TRBV29-1
clone size: NA
J gene: TRBJ1-1
CDR3 length: 13
D gene: NA

CDR3 DNA: TGCAGTGCTAGAAGGGGGACAGGGGGCGTCGGGGGCTATGGCTACACCTTC
CDR3 protein: CSARRGTGGVGGYGYTF
V gene: TRBV20-1
clone size: NA
J gene: TRBJ1-2
CDR3 length: 17
D gene: TRBD1

CDR3 DNA: TGTGCCAGCAGCTTCGTTCAGGGGTCGAACACTGAAGCTTTCTTT
CDR3 protein: CASSFVQGSNTEAFF
V gene: TRBV13
clone size: NA
J gene: TRBJ1-1
CDR3 length: 15
D gene: NA

CDR3 DNA: TGTGCCAGCACCTCGGTGCACAACACTGAAGCTTTCTTT
CDR3 protein: CASTSVHNTEAFF
V gene: TRBV6-2/TRBV6-3
clone size: few
J gene: TRBJ1-1
CDR3 length: 13
D gene: NA

CDR3 DNA: TGTGCCAGCGGACGAGCGGGGGGCGGGTCAGATACGCAGTATTTT
CDR3 protein: CASGRAGGGSDTQYF
V gene: TRBV12-3/TRBV12-4
clone size: once
J gene: TRBJ2-3
CDR3 length: 15
D gene: TRBD2

CDR3 DNA: TGTGCCAGCAGTCCCACAGGGGTTGGCGACTATGGCTACACCTTC
CDR3 protein: CASSPTGVGDYGYTF
V gene: TRBV12-3/TRBV12-4
clone size: NA
J gene: TRBJ1-2
CDR3 length: 15
D gene: TRBD1

CDR3 DNA: TGTGCCACTTCCTCTCCGCCAGGGTCAAGTGGGGACGAGCAGTACTTC
CDR3 protein: CATSSPPGSSGDEQYF
V gene: TRBV10-3
clone size: few
J gene: TRBJ2-7
CDR3 length: 16
D gene: NA

CDR3 DNA: TGTGCCAGCAGCCCATCAGTAGCGGTTAATGAAAAACTGTTTTTT
CDR3 protein: CASSPSVAVNEKLFF
V gene: TRBV7-6
clone size: few
J gene: TRBJ1-4
CDR3 length: 15
D gene: NA

CDR3 DNA: TGTGCCCGCAGCTTAGCAGACCCTGGACGCTATGGCTACACCTTC
CDR3 protein: CARSLADPGRYGYTF
V gene: TRBV7-8
clone size: NA
J gene: TRBJ1-2
CDR3 length: 15
D gene: NA

CDR3 DNA: TGTGCTAGTGGTTTGACCAGGGTGAACACCGGGGAGCTGTTTTTT
CDR3 protein: CASGLTRVNTGELFF
V gene: TRBV12-5
clone size: few
J gene: TRBJ2-2
CDR3 length: 15
D gene: NA

CDR3 DNA: TGTGCCAGCAGTTACACCGACAGTTTCAGCAATGAGCAGTTCTTC
CDR3 protein: CASSYTDSFSNEQFF
V gene: TRBV6-5
clone size: NA
J gene: TRBJ2-1
CDR3 length: 15
D gene: NA

CDR3 DNA: TGTGCCAGCAGTGGTGGAAACACAGATACGCAGTATTTT
CDR3 protein: CASSGGNTDTQYF
V gene: TRBV6-5
clone size: few
J gene: TRBJ2-3
CDR3 length: 13
D gene: NA

CDR3 DNA: TGCAGTGCTATAAAAACTAAGGAGACCCAGTACTTC
CDR3 protein: CSAIKTKETQYF
V gene: TRBV20-1
clone size: NA
J gene: TRBJ2-5
CDR3 length: 12
D gene: NA

CDR3 DNA: TGTGCCAGCAGTTACTCGCCCGGTGCATATGAAAAACTGTTTTTT
CDR3 protein: CASSYSPGAYEKLFF
V gene: TRBV6-5
clone size: NA
J gene: TRBJ1-4
CDR3 length: 15
D gene: NA

CDR3 DNA: TGTGCCAGCAGCTCGGACAGCCCCTCCTACAATGAGCAGTACTTC
CDR3 protein: CASSSDSPSYNEQYF
V gene: TRBV11-3
clone size: few
J gene: TRBJ2-7
CDR3 length: 15
D gene: NA

CDR3 DNA: TGTGCCACCAAGGAAGCGGGAGCGGACACCGGGGAGCTGTTTTTT
CDR3 protein: CATKEAGADTGELFF
V gene: TRBV24-1
clone size: NA
J gene: TRBJ2-2
CDR3 length: 15
D gene: TRBD2

CDR3 DNA: TGCAGTGCTAGGATGGCTAGCGGGGGTGGGGATGAGCAGTTCTTC
CDR3 protein: CSARMASGGGDEQFF
V gene: TRBV20-1
clone size: NA
J gene: TRBJ2-1
CDR3 length: 15
D gene: TRBD2

CDR3 DNA: TGTGCCACCAGTGATCCTCTTAGCAATGAGCAGTTCTTC
CDR3 protein: CATSDPLSNEQFF
V gene: TRBV24-1
clone size: NA
J gene: TRBJ2-1
CDR3 length: 13
D gene: NA

CDR3 DNA: TGCGCCAGCAGCTTGGCCCCGGAGTGTGAGCAGTTCTTC
CDR3 protein: CASSLAPECEQFF
V gene: TRBV5-1
clone size: few
J gene: TRBJ2-1
CDR3 length: 13
D gene: NA

CDR3 DNA: TGTGCCACCAGCAGAGGCGGCGTGGGGTATGGCTACACCTTC
CDR3 protein: CATSRGGVGYGYTF
V gene: TRBV15
clone size: few
J gene: TRBJ1-2
CDR3 length: 14
D gene: NA

CDR3 DNA: TGTGCCAGCAGTTACAAAGCACCGACTTTCGGATTGGGGTCACCCCTCCACTTT
CDR3 protein: CASSYKAPTFGLGSPLHF
V gene: TRBV6-5
clone size: NA
J gene: TRBJ1-6
CDR3 length: 18
D gene: NA

CDR3 DNA: TGTGCCAGCAGCCATGGCGGTGGCCTAGCTGTCGAGCAGTACTTC
CDR3 protein: CASSHGGGLAVEQYF
V gene: TRBV3-1
clone size: NA
J gene: TRBJ2-7
CDR3 length: 15
D gene: NA

CDR3 DNA: TGTGCCAGCAGCTTAGCGGGTAGCGGGGTTTCCAATGAGCAGTTCTTC
CDR3 protein: CASSLAGSGVSNEQFF
V gene: TRBV7-8
clone size: many
J gene: TRBJ2-1
CDR3 length: 16
D gene: TRBD2

CDR3 DNA: TGTGCCAGCAGTTCTATCTCTGCAAGATATCCCTACAATGAGCAGTTCTTC
CDR3 protein: CASSSISARYPYNEQFF
V gene: TRBV12-3/TRBV12-4
clone size: NA
J gene: TRBJ2-1
CDR3 length: 17
D gene: NA

CDR3 DNA: TGCAGTGCTAGAGAACCTAGCATCCGGACAGATACGCAGTATTTT
CDR3 protein: CSAREPSIRTDTQYF
V gene: TRBV20-1
clone size: few
J gene: TRBJ2-3
CDR3 length: 15
D gene: NA

CDR3 DNA: TGCAGCTTTCAGCGGGGGCAGGGTCAGCCCCAGCATTTT
CDR3 protein: CSFQRGQGQPQHF
V gene: TRBV29-1
clone size: NA
J gene: TRBJ1-5
CDR3 length: 13
D gene: NA

CDR3 DNA: TGTGCCAGCAGCCATGGCTGCGAGCAGTACTTC
CDR3 protein: CASSHGCEQYF
V gene: TRBV14
clone size: NA
J gene: TRBJ2-7
CDR3 length: 11
D gene: NA

CDR3 DNA: TGTGCCAGCAACTGGTACAATGAGCAGTTCTTC
CDR3 protein: CASNWYNEQFF
V gene: TRBV28
clone size: once
J gene: TRBJ2-1
CDR3 length: 11
D gene: NA

CDR3 DNA: TGCGCCAGTTCGCGGGAGCCTAATCAGCCCCAGCATTTT
CDR3 protein: CASSREPNQPQHF
V gene: TRBV5-1
clone size: NA
J gene: TRBJ1-5
CDR3 length: 13
D gene: NA

CDR3 DNA: TGCAGTGCATCGAGGGGGCCCTACACTGAAGCTTTCTTT
CDR3 protein: CSASRGPYTEAFF
V gene: TRBV20-1
clone size: NA
J gene: TRBJ1-1
CDR3 length: 13
D gene: TRBD1

CDR3 DNA: TGCAGCGGCGGGAGGGCTCAAGAGACCCAGTACTTC
CDR3 protein: CSGGRAQETQYF
V gene: TRBV29-1
clone size: few
J gene: TRBJ2-5
CDR3 length: 12
D gene: TRBD2

CDR3 DNA: TGTGCCAGCAGTGAATCTCGCCAGCTAGAATATGGCTACACCTTC
CDR3 protein: CASSESRQLEYGYTF
V gene: TRBV25-1
clone size: NA
J gene: TRBJ1-2
CDR3 length: 15
D gene: NA

CDR3 DNA: TGTGCCTGGTGGGGTGAAAAACTGTTTTTT
CDR3 protein: CAWWGEKLFF
V gene: TRBV30
clone size: NA
J gene: TRBJ1-4
CDR3 length: 10
D gene: NA

CDR3 DNA: TGCGCCAGCAGCATAACAGGGGAAAATCATCAGCCCCAGCATTTT
CDR3 protein: CASSITGENHQPQHF
V gene: TRBV5-1
clone size: many
J gene: TRBJ1-5
CDR3 length: 15
D gene: TRBD1

CDR3 DNA: TGCAGCGTCGGGAACGACAATGAGCAGTTCTTC
CDR3 protein: CSVGNDNEQFF
V gene: TRBV29-1
clone size: NA
J gene: TRBJ2-1
CDR3 length: 11
D gene: NA

CDR3 DNA: TGTGCCAGCAGTTTATCGGTAGCCCTTACCCCCCTTGATACGCAGTATTTT
CDR3 protein: CASSLSVALTPLDTQYF
V gene: TRBV27
clone size: NA
J gene: TRBJ2-3
CDR3 length: 17
D gene: NA

CDR3 DNA: TGTGCCAACAAATGGGATACAGGGGATGATAGGACTGAAGCTTTCTTT
CDR3 protein: CANKWDTGDDRTEAFF
V gene: TRBV6-1
clone size: NA
J gene: TRBJ1-1
CDR3 length: 16
D gene: TRBD1

CDR3 DNA: TGTGCCAGCAGCTTAGGGACAACTAGCAATCAGCCCCAGCATTTT
CDR3 protein: CASSLGTTSNQPQHF
V gene: TRBV7-9
clone size: few
J gene: TRBJ1-5
CDR3 length: 15
D gene: NA

CDR3 DNA: TGTGCCGCCAGGGATGCTGCAGGGGGTGAGCAGTACTTC
CDR3 protein: CAARDAAGGEQYF
V gene: TRBV6-6
clone size: NA
J gene: TRBJ2-7
CDR3 length: 13
D gene: TRBD1